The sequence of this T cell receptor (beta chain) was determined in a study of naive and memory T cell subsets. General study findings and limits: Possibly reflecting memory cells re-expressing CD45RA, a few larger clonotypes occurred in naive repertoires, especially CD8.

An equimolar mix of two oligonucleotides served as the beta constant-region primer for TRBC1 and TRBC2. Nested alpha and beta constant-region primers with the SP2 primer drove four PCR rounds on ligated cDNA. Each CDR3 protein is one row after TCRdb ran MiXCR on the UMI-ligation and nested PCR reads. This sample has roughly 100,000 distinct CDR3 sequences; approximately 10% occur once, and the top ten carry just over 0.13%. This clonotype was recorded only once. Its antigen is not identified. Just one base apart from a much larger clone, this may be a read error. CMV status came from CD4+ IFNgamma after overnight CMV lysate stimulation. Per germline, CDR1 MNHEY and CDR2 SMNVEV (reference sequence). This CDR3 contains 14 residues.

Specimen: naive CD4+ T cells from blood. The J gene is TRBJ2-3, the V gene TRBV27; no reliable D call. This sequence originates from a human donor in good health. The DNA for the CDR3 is TGTGACAGCAGTTTGTCGCAGGGCACAGATACGCAGTATTTT. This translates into CDSSLSQGTDTQYF.